This T cell receptor beta chain was sequenced in a study of blood T cell repertoires in COVID-19. Study in general: There were acute and convalescent COVID-19 samples, and they came from the United States, Italy and Spain. The cDNA or gDNA used as material had been derived from T cells, B-cell-depleted T cells, or PBMCs.

The ends were cut back, 0 bases at V and 5 bases at J, with 16 bases in the middle. Germline V gene data show CDR1 as MGHRA and CDR2 as YSYEKL. The CDR3 spans 16 residues. Original methodology: Reference gene primer amplification in the assay estimated nucleated cell counts. Profiling relied on immunoSEQ multiplex PCR, and the TCRdb table lists in-frame clones only, not all of them. V, J and clone size were drawn from that table, and D and trimming were deduced from the DNA. This sample yields 280,000 or so clones, of which roughly 85% are seen a single time; approximately 9% belongs to the top ten. The sequenced sample was peripheral blood. The chain links TRBV4-1 to TRBJ2-5; tentatively, D is TRBD1 (7 bases). The receptor was isolated from a woman in her 50s who had recovered from COVID-19. CDR3 in DNA: TGCGCCAGCAGCCAAGATCGGGGCAGGGGGGCGGAGACCCAGTACTTC. This sequence encodes CASSQDRGRGAETQYF.